This T cell receptor (beta chain) was observed in a study of identical twins. Template switching, a step in the protocol, added a universal primer site, and cDNA carried unique molecular identifiers. Each CDR3 protein gets one entry after TCRdb re-called the 5' RACE reads with MiXCR. The data contain hundreds of thousands of distinct CDR3 sequences, about 8.9% of them singletons. As for this clonotype: As yet, its antigen is unknown.

General observations from the study: Analyses of zero insertions could be partly confounded by invariant MAIT and iNKT cells.

This CDR3 comprises 17 residues. With 0 bases clipped from V and 1 base from J, the junction kept 4 bases outside the gene matches. Germline lookup yields CDR1 SGDLS and CDR2 YYNGEE. Separately, the same data were catalogued under a study of yellow fever vaccine responses in identical twins. That report notes: Reported findings indicate that twins' vaccine T cell responses seemed partially convergent, partially personalized.

The receptor comes from a young woman in good health. Sequencing was performed on memory (CD45RO+) T cells sorted from blood. J is TRBJ2-2 and V is TRBV9, with 9 bases aligning to TRBD2. CDR3 coding DNA: TGTGCCAGCAGCGTAGGGCTAGCGGGGCAGAACACCGGGGAGCTGTTTTTT. Translation gives CASSVGLAGQNTGELFF.